This T cell receptor beta chain was identified during a study of OX40 agonist ivuxolimab in advanced cancers. Study context: Patients were infused with ivuxolimab every 2 weeks at 0.01 to 10 mg/kg.

This clone was seen a single time. Its antigen is as yet unknown. Prior autoimmune disease or systemic immunosuppression barred patients. General study points: At doses 0.1 to 3.0 mg/kg, CD4+ and CD8+ clones expanded.

Assay used: immunoSEQ multiplex PCR; TCRdb lists only in-frame clones, some missing. The data contain about 46,000 clones, 91% of them singletons. The receptor was isolated from an adult with an advanced solid tumor such as melanoma, head and neck, liver or kidney cancer. This sample comprised CD4+ or CD8+ T cells sorted from blood, obtained in a trial of the OX40 agonist ivuxolimab.

Written as DNA, the CDR3 is TGTGCCAGCAGTTTATCCCCCGACAGAATTTCTAACTATGGCTACACCTTC. This translates into CASSLSPDRISNYGYTF. The chain carries TRBV28 and TRBJ1-2; D may be TRBD1 (5 bases). Germline CDR1 reads MDHEN; CDR2 reads SYDVKM. The CDR3 extends over 17 amino acids. Trimming removed 1 base at V and 0 bases at J, with 15 bases between.